The 10 T cell receptor beta chains reported below all come from one sample, sequenced in a study of blood T cell repertoires in COVID-19. TCRdb's copy holds only in-frame clones and misses some; the assay was immunoSEQ multiplex PCR. The sample yields about 86,000 clones, 75% to 90% seen once. Sequences were obtained from peripheral blood. These receptors were collected from a human donor in a cohort sampled during active COVID-19.

V is TRBV5-1 and J is TRBJ2-1; TRBD1 aligns across 8 bases. Germline CDR1 is SGHRS and CDR2 is YFSETQ. J lost 4 bases, V lost 4 bases, and 7 bases had no gene match. The CDR3 is 15 residues long. CDR3 loop: CASSGGDRGYNEQFF. CDR3 DNA: TGCGCCAGCAGCGGCGGTGACAGGGGTTACAATGAGCAGTTCTTC.

The V gene is TRBV7-9, the J gene TRBJ2-2; no firm D call. This CDR3 has 17 amino acids. V shed 4 bases and J shed 2 bases, with 17 bases lying between them. Germline CDR1 and CDR2: SEHNR and FQNEAQ (reference sequence). CDR3 coding DNA: TGTGCCAGCAGCTCCGTCCTTGCGACTGTTAACACCGGGGAGCTGTTTTTT. Its translation: CASSSVLATVNTGELFF.

The chain employs TRBV10-3 and TRBJ2-1, with a tentative D call TRBD2 (6 bases). V was shortened by 8 bases and J by 9 bases, with 14 bases between the two germline ends. Germline CDR1 reads ENHRY; CDR2 reads SYGVKD. This CDR3 spans 12 amino acids. CDR3 in amino acids: CAISPPAGEQFF. The CDR3 region has the DNA TGTGCCATCTCGCCTCCAGCGGGTGAGCAGTTCTTC.

The CDR3 sequence: CASSLVGGDRRGEQYF. CDR3 in DNA: TGTGCCAGCAGCTTAGTGGGGGGAGACCGTCGGGGCGAGCAGTACTTC. The gene calls are TRBV7-8 and TRBJ2-7, with D perhaps matching TRBD2 (6 bases). The germline CDR1 and CDR2 sequences are SGHVS and FQNEAQ. The CDR3 runs to 16 residues. The V gene lost 1 base and the J gene lost 6 bases, with 19 bases spanning the gap.

This chain connects TRBV11-1 to TRBJ2-3, with 7 bases identical to TRBD2. V was clipped by 2 bases and J by 3 bases; unmatched bases: 8. In germline, CDR1 is SGHAT, CDR2 FQDESV (reference sequence). The CDR3 loop spans 16 amino acids. DNA of the CDR3: TGTGCCAGCAGCTTATTCGCGGGAGAGAGGACAGATACGCAGTATTTT. Translated, it gives CASSLFAGERTDTQYF.

The chain couples TRBV30 to TRBJ1-1, with D hard to call. Germline assignment: CDR1 GTSNPN and CDR2 SVGIG (reference sequence). The CDR3 has 11 residues. Deletions cut 4 bases from V and 6 bases from J, with 9 bases between. The CDR3 DNA is TGTGCCTGGAATAATGGCCCTGAAGCTTTCTTT. Translated: CAWNNGPEAFF.

Here the CDR3 reads CASSPVDSSYNSPLHF. The CDR3 coding sequence is TGTGCCAGCTCACCAGTTGACAGCTCCTATAATTCACCCCTCCACTTT. This chain connects TRBV18 to TRBJ1-6; tentative D call: TRBD1 (5 bases). The length of the CDR3 is 16 residues. CDR1 is KGHSH and CDR2 is LQKENI in the germline V gene. Trimming pared 2 bases from V and 0 bases from J, leaving 8 bases between. Based on the CDR3 plus reference TRBV18 and TRBJ1-6, the full variable domain is NAGVMQNPRHLVRRRGQEARLRCSPMKGHSHVYWYRQLPEEGLKFMVYLQKENIIDESGMPKERFSAEFPKEGPSILRIQQVVRGDSAAYFCASSPVDSSYNSPLHFGNGTRLTVT.

The CDR3 reads CASSPGTGDDGYTF. The CDR3 DNA is TGCGCCAGCAGCCCCGGGACAGGGGATGATGGCTACACCTTC. The rearrangement links TRBV5-1 to TRBJ1-2; TRBD1 agrees at 10 bases. Unmatched junction bases numbered 6, after V lost 4 bases and J lost 6 bases. The CDR3 runs to 14 residues. The germline gives CDR1 SGHRS, CDR2 YFSETQ.

CDR3 DNA sequence: TGCGCCAGCAGCTTGGATCAGGTTGGCTACACCTTC. The encoded protein is CASSLDQVGYTF. The chain uses TRBV5-1 and TRBJ1-2; D gene uncertain. V was pared by 0 bases and J by 7 bases, with 7 bases between. This CDR3 is 12 amino acids long. Germline V gene lookup returns CDR1 SGHRS and CDR2 YFSETQ.

The rearrangement joins TRBV28 to TRBJ1-4; unclear D gene. This CDR3 is 14 amino acids long. CDR1 is MDHEN, CDR2 SYDVKM, per germline. V was pared by 3 bases and J by 5 bases, with 10 bases between. The DNA of the CDR3 is TGTGCCAGCAGTTTGTCCGCGGAAAATGAAAAACTGTTTTTT. It codes for CASSLSAENEKLFF.